These 3 T cell receptor beta chains originate from one sample sequenced in a study of T cell responses to AZD1222 COVID-19 vaccine. Produced via immunoSEQ multiplex PCR; TCRdb's table is partial and in-frame only. Found here are about 73,000 clones, roughly nine tenths of them singletons; the top ten hold about 9.3%. Sample: peripheral blood, taken 28 days after the second AZD1222 dose. The receptors here all came from an adult who received the AZD1222 COVID-19 vaccine.

The chain combines TRBV9 with TRBJ1-2, with D possibly being TRBD1 (5 bases). Trimming took off 3 bases at V and 2 bases at J, with 14 bases between the two ends. Germline CDR1 SGDLS, CDR2 YYNGEE. The CDR3 is 15 residues long. The CDR3: CASSARGNLNYGYTF. CDR3 DNA sequence: TGTGCCAGCAGCGCCCGGGGCAACCTAAACTATGGCTACACCTTC.

The chain employs TRBV5-6 and TRBJ1-1; no firm D call. Germline-derived CDR1 and CDR2 are SGHDT and YYEEEE. The CDR3 has 15 amino acids. Trimming removed 0 bases at V and 4 bases at J, with 13 bases between. Here the CDR3 reads CASSLEGGPGTEAFF. CDR3 bases: TGTGCCAGCAGCTTGGAAGGAGGGCCGGGCACTGAAGCTTTCTTT.

This clone was detected a few times. This rearrangement joins TRBV27 to TRBJ1-6; no firm D call. Trimming removed 5 bases at V and 6 bases at J, with 17 bases between. This CDR3 comprises 16 residues. Germline V gene data show CDR1 as MNHEY and CDR2 as SMNVEV (reference sequence). CDR3 loop: CASSRYSGDGNSPLHF. The CDR3, as DNA: TGTGCCAGCAGTCGATACAGCGGAGATGGTAATTCACCCCTCCACTTT.